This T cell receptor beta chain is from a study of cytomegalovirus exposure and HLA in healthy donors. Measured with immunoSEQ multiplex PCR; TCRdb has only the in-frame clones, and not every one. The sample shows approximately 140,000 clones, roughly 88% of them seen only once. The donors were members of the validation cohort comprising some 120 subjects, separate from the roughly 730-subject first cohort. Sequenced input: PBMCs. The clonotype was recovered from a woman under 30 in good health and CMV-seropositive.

CDR3: CASSLGLNTGELFF. The CDR3 DNA follows: TGTGCCAGCAGCTTAGGGCTGAACACCGGGGAGCTGTTTTTT. V and J are TRBV7-3 and TRBJ2-2; D is unclear. This CDR3 spans 14 amino acids. The germline V gene encodes CDR1 SGHTA and CDR2 FQGTGA. Trimming removed 2 bases from V and 1 base from J, with 5 bases in between.